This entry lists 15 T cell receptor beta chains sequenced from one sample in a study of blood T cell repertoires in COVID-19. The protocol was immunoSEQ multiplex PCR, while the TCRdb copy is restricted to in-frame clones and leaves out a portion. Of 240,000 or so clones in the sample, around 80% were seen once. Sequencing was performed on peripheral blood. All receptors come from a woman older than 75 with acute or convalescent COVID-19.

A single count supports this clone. The CDR3 sequence: CASSLRDTYEQYF. For the CDR3, the DNA is TGTGCCAGCAGCCTCCGGGACACTTACGAGCAGTACTTC. This chain uses TRBV3-1 (or the pseudogene TRBV3-2) with TRBJ2-7, with a possible D match to TRBD1 (6 bases). V was pared by 4 bases and J by 4 bases, with 11 bases between. The CDR3 extends over 13 amino acids. The germline V gene has CDR1 LGHDT and CDR2 YNNKEL (reference sequence).

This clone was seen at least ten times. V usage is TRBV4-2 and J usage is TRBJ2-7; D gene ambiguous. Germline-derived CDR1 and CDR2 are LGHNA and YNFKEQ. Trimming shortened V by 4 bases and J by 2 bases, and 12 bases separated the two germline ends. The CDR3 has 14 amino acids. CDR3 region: CASSPREATYEQYF. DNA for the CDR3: TGTGCCAGCAGCCCGCGAGAAGCGACCTACGAGCAGTACTTC.

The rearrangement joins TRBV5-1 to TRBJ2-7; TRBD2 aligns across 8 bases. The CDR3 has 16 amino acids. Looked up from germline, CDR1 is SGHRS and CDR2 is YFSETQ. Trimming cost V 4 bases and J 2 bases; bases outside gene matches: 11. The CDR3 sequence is CASSLYSGGMAYEQYF. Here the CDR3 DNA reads TGCGCCAGCAGCCTTTATTCGGGGGGGATGGCCTACGAGCAGTACTTC.

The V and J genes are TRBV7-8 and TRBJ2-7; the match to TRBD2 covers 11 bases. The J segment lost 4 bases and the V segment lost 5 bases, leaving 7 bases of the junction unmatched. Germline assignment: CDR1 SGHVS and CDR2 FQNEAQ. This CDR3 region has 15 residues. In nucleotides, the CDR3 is TGTGCCAGCAGCCCAACTAGCGGGAGTAGGTACGAGCAGTACTTC. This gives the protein CASSPTSGSRYEQYF.

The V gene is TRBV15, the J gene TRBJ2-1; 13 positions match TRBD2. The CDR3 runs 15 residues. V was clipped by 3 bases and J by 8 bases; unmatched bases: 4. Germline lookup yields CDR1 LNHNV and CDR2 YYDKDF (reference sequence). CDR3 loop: CATSRGTSGIDEQFF. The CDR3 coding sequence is TGTGCCACCAGCAGGGGGACTAGCGGGATCGATGAGCAGTTCTTC.

The CDR3 sequence is CASSYSSGGSGYGYTF. CDR3 DNA: TGTGCCAGCAGTTACTCGAGCGGGGGATCCGGCTATGGCTACACCTTC. The V and J genes are TRBV6-5 and TRBJ1-2; TRBD1 might be the D (5 bases). The V end lost 0 bases, the J end lost 4 bases, and 15 bases lay between the germline ends. Germline-derived CDR1 and CDR2 are MNHEY and SVGAGI. The CDR3 sequence is 16 residues long.

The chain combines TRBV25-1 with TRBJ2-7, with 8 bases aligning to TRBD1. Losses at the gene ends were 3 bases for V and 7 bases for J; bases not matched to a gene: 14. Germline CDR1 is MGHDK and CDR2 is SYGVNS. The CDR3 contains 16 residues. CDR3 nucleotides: TGTGCCAGCAGTGACCCCTCTGCGCAGGGGGCGCGAGAGCAGTACTTC. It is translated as CASSDPSAQGAREQYF.

DNA for the CDR3: TGTGCCAGCAGGGAAACTAGCGGGAGTCCCGGGGAGCTGTTTTTT. It is translated as CASRETSGSPGELFF. The chain combines TRBV2 with TRBJ2-2; 11 nucleotides line up with TRBD2. After removal of 6 bases from V and 6 bases from J, the junction contained 6 bases not matched to a gene. The CDR3 is made up of 15 amino acids. Germline V CDR1 and CDR2: SNHLY, FYNNEI.

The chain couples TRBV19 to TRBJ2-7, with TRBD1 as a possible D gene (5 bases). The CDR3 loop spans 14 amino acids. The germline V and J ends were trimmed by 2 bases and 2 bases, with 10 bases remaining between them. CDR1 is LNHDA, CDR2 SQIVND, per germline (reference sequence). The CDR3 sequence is CASSINTGTYEQYF. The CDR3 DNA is TGTGCCAGTAGTATAAATACAGGTACCTACGAGCAGTACTTC.

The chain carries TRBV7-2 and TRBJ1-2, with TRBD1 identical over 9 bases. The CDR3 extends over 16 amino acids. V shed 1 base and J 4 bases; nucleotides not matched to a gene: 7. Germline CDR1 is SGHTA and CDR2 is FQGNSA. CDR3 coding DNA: TGTGCCAGCAGCTTAGTAGTCGGACAGGGGTTCTATGGCTACACCTTC. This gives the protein CASSLVVGQGFYGYTF.

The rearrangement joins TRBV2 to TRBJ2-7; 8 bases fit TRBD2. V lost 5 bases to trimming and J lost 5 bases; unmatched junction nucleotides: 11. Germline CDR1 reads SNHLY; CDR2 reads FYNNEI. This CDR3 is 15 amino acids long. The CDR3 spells CASSQSSGRIHEQYF. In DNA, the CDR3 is TGTGCCAGCAGTCAGTCCAGCGGGAGAATCCACGAGCAGTACTTC.

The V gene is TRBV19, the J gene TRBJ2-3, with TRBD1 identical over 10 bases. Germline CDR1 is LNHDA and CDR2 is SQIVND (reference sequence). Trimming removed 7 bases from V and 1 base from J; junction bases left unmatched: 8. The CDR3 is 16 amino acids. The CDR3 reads CASNRDRGVGTDTQYF. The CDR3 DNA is TGTGCCAGTAACCGGGACAGGGGCGTGGGCACAGATACGCAGTATTTT. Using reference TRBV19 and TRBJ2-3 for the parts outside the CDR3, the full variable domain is DGGITQSPKYLFRKEGQNVTLSCEQNLNHDAMYWYRQDPGQGLRLIYYSQIVNDFQKGDIAEGYSVSREKKESFPLTVTSAQKNPTAFYLCASNRDRGVGTDTQYFGPGTRLTVL.

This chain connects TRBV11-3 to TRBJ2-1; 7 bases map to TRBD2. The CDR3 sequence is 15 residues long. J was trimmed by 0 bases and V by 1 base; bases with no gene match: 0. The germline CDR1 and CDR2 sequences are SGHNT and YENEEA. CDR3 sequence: CASSLGGSSYNEQFF. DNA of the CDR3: TGTGCCAGCAGCTTAGGCGGGAGCTCCTACAATGAGCAGTTCTTC.

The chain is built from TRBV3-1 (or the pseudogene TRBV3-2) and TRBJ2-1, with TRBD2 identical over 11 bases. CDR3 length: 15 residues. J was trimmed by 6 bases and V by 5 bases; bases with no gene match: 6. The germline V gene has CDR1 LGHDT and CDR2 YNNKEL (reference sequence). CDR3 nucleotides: TGTGCCAGCAGCAGTCATAGCGGGGGGGGCAATGAGCAGTTCTTC. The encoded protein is CASSSHSGGGNEQFF.

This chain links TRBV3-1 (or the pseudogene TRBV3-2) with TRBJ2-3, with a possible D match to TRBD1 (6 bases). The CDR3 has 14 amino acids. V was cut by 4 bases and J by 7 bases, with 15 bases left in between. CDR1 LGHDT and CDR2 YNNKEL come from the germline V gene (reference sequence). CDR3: CASSRYRDRNTQYF. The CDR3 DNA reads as TGTGCCAGCAGCCGCTACAGGGATAGGAATACGCAGTATTTT.